This T cell receptor beta chain emerged from a study of blood T cell repertoires in COVID-19 (dated by TCRdb to about 2020). Regarding the study in general: Samples covering the acute and convalescent phases of COVID-19 were provided by collaborators in the United States, Italy and Spain. The material from the prospective study consisted of cDNA or gDNA derived from T cells, B-cell-depleted T cells, or PBMCs. Deeply sampled blood TCRbeta repertoires from subjects exposed to, actively infected with, or recovered from COVID-19 were included in the dataset. The repertoires were made available in a free public database intended to serve as a resource for research on the immune response to SARS-CoV-2. The samples were drawn from two sources: the first 160 participants of the ongoing ImmuneRACE study, and 1,000 to 1,500 subjects contributed by 6 global collaborators. Sample metadata almost always included a de-identified subject ID, COVID-19 status, age in years and sex. Where available, HLA class I and class II types were taken from metadata supplied by the sample provider and were not determined by assay-based typing.

TCRbeta CDR3 regions were amplified from genomic DNA by means of the immunoSEQ Assay, a bias-controlled multiplex PCR. The original pipeline was this. The number of nucleated cells in each sample was estimated by amplification of reference gene primers within the assay. To quantify the absolute abundance of each unique TCRbeta CDR3 rearrangement, sequence reads were collapsed and filtered. For each sample, productive Simpson clonality was calculated as the square root of Simpson's diversity index over productive rearrangements. Held by TCRdb, this immuneACCESS table contains in-frame sequences only and omits some clones. Under half of the omission traces to an unresolved V gene where checked; the cause of the rest is unknown. V, J and clone size were drawn from that table, and D and trimming were deduced from the DNA. This sample is represented by roughly 200,000 clones; about 85% of them were singletons. Roughly a fifth of the sample rests with the top ten.

V is reduced by 4 bases and J by 7 bases, leaving a spacing of 9 bases between them. The CDR3 numbers 12 residues from cysteine through phenylalanine. The kept DNA is CDR3 alone, 36 bases in frame from the first base. CDR1 KGHDR and CDR2 SFDVKD are derived from the germline V gene. With respect to this clone: This receptor's antigen is unknown. The sample holds no much larger clone one base away, and base qualities are not on file.

Summary of the overall study and its limitations: How much clinical and demographic metadata was included differed by source and by participant, and the metadata was provided uncurated.

The collaborating institutions used their own protocols to collect whole blood in K2EDTA tubes. Collaborator samples were shipped for TCRbeta analysis as frozen whole blood, isolated PBMCs, or DNA extracted from either sample type. The sample comprised peripheral blood. The clonotype originates from a human donor in a cohort sampled during active COVID-19. The sequence joins TRBV24-1 to TRBJ1-2, with TRBD1 tentatively as D gene (6 bases match). The CDR3 in this case is CATSDNRVGYTF. The nucleotides read TGTGCCACCAGTGACAACAGGGTTGGCTACACCTTC.